The present TCR beta chain was sequenced within a study of blood T cells in healthy people across ages. Many counts were recorded for this clonotype. Relative to the germline gene, one junction end is altered; a read error may explain this. PCR was performed a second time for about 7 to 11 cycles using a sample-barcoded 5' primer and a J-beta primer mix. TCRdb analysed the 5' RACE reads with MiXCR anew, one entry per CDR3 protein. The table lists about 1.7 million distinct CDR3 sequences, approximately 28% of them singletons. The CDR3 loop spans 13 amino acids. The germline V gene has CDR1 MDHEN and CDR2 SYDVKM.

This receptor was taken from a young woman in good health. What was sequenced was blood. The V gene is TRBV28, the J gene TRBJ2-7; 8 bases are a match to TRBD2. The DNA of the CDR3 is TGCGCCAGCAGTAGCGGGGAGACCTACGAGCAGTACTTC. Protein product: CASSSGETYEQYF. Drawing the rest from reference TRBV28 and TRBJ2-7, the complete variable domain is DVKVTQSSRYLVKRTGEKVFLECVQDMDHENMFWYRQDPGLGLRLIYFSYDVKMKEKGDIPEGYSVSREKKERFSLILESASTNQTSMYLCASSSGETYEQYFGPGTRLTVT.